This T cell receptor beta chain was sequenced during a study of blood T cell repertoires in COVID-19. The wider study: Some COVID-19 samples were acute and others convalescent; all came from the United States, Italy and Spain. T cells, B-cell-depleted T cells, or PBMCs provided the cDNA or gDNA that served as material.

In the original analysis: Reference gene primer amplification gave estimated nucleated cell counts. Clones were sequenced by immunoSEQ multiplex PCR, and TCRdb holds only the in-frame ones, with some missing. D and trimming come from the DNA, and the V and J calls and clone size come from that table. The sample includes tens of thousands of clones, around 80% of them seen just once. The ends lost 1 base at V and 2 bases at J; junction bases unmatched: 5. The CDR3 has 16 residues. Germline V gene lookup returns CDR1 SGHRS and CDR2 YFSETQ. Seattle's enrolled individuals joined amid active infection and were then monitored longitudinally.

The rearrangement links TRBV5-1 to TRBJ1-4; 7 nucleotides line up with TRBD1. What was sequenced was peripheral blood. This receptor was taken from a man in his fifties with COVID-19, enrolled during active disease. CDR3 in DNA: TGCGCCAGCAGCTTGCAAGGGGGCCAGACTAATGAAAAACTGTTTTTT. Translated: CASSLQGGQTNEKLFF. The variable domain in full, with the rest retrieved from reference TRBV5-1 and TRBJ1-4, is KAGVTQTPRYLIKTRGQQVTLSCSPISGHRSVSWYQQTPGQGLQFLFEYFSETQRNKGNFPGRFSGRQFSNSRSEMNVSTLELGDSALYLCASSLQGGQTNEKLFFGSGTQLSVL.